Shown below are 19 T cell receptor beta chains from a single sample sequenced in a study of T-cell memory formation after mild COVID-19. MiXCR was run by TCRdb on the 5' RACE reads, yielding one entry per CDR3 protein. The sample contains 30,000 to 45,000 distinct CDR3 sequences, about an eighth of which appear only once. The sequencing sample was made of PBMCs or a T cell subset sorted from them (not recorded which). The receptors come from a man aged 18 to 29 who had mild COVID-19 (a few samples of this study predate the infection). Cell type and time point are not known.

This clonotype was seen at least ten times. The rearrangement joins TRBV5-1 to TRBJ1-2; D not certain. V lost 0 bases, J lost 5 bases, and 5 bases lay in between. CDR1 is SGHRS, CDR2 YFSETQ, per germline. CDR3 length: 12 residues. Here the CDR3 reads CASSLAGYGYTF. CDR3 nucleotides: TGCGCCAGCAGCTTGGCTGGGTATGGCTACACCTTC.

This clonotype has at least ten counts. The chain recombines TRBV20-1 with TRBJ2-7; TRBD2 aligns across 9 bases. CDR1 DFQATT and CDR2 SNEGSKA come from the germline V gene (reference sequence). V trimming: 5 bases; J trimming: 0 bases; junction bases outside the gene matches: 8. The CDR3 consists of 15 residues. The CDR3 here is CSARRGGGFSYEQYF. For the CDR3, the DNA is TGCAGTGCTCGACGCGGGGGGGGATTCTCCTACGAGCAGTACTTC.

This clonotype came up a few times. The CDR3 loop is CASSRDRLWGTQYF. CDR3 DNA: TGTGCCAGCAGCCGGGACCGACTTTGGGGTACGCAGTATTTT. The chain uses TRBV27 and TRBJ2-3, with D perhaps matching TRBD1 or TRBD2 (5 bases each). The V gene's germline CDR1 is MNHEY and CDR2 SMNVEV (reference sequence). CDR3 length equals 14 residues. V gave up 6 bases and J gave up 8 bases, with 18 bases separating them.

At least ten counts were recorded for this clonotype. The chain recombines TRBV7-9 with TRBJ2-7, with D possibly called TRBD1 or TRBD2 (5 bases each). The V end was cut by 1 base, the J end by 6 bases, with 16 bases between. Germline CDR1 SEHNR, CDR2 FQNEAQ (reference sequence). CDR3 length: 15 amino acids. CDR3 nucleotides: TGTGCCAGCAGCTTAGTTAGGGGCCCACTAGGCGAGCAGTACGTC. Translation gives CASSLVRGPLGEQYV.

This chain links TRBV5-1 with TRBJ2-5, with 7 positions matching TRBD1. There are 14 residues in the CDR3. Germline V gene lookup returns CDR1 SGHRS and CDR2 YFSETQ. J was trimmed by 5 bases and V by 4 bases; bases with no gene match: 8. The DNA of the CDR3 is TGCGCCAGCAGCCAGGGACAGTCCGAGGAGACCCAGTACTTC. Translating gives CASSQGQSEETQYF.

This clonotype showed up many times. The chain is built from TRBV6-5 and TRBJ1-6, with 10 bases aligning to TRBD1. The ends lost 2 bases at V and 10 bases at J; junction bases unmatched: 2. The germline V gene encodes CDR1 MNHEY and CDR2 SVGAGI. The CDR3 runs to 14 residues. The CDR3, as DNA: TGTGCCAGCAGTTACGGGGACAGGGGCTCACCCCTCCACTTT. Translated, it gives CASSYGDRGSPLHF.

The sample holds a few counts of this clonotype. The V gene is TRBV29-1, the J gene TRBJ1-4; perhaps TRBD1 as D (5 bases). The CDR3 is 13 amino acids. Germline V lookup: CDR1 SQVTM, CDR2 ANQGSEA. V lost 7 bases and J 7 bases, leaving 16 bases between the germline ends. The CDR3 reads CSASRGAGEKLFF. The CDR3, as DNA: TGCAGCGCATCACGCGGGGCAGGTGAAAAACTGTTTTTT.

This clonotype was seen ten or more times. The chain links TRBV2 to TRBJ2-2; D assignment may be TRBD1 or TRBD2 (5 bases each). The germline V gene encodes CDR1 SNHLY and CDR2 FYNNEI. Trimming removed 7 bases at V and 6 bases at J, with 15 bases between. The CDR3 has 14 amino acids. CDR3 region: CASKGTRGPGELFF. CDR3 sequence (DNA): TGTGCCAGCAAGGGGACCAGAGGGCCCGGGGAGCTGTTTTTT.

This clonotype was found many times. The chain is built from TRBV12-3 or TRBV12-4 and TRBJ2-1, with 10 bases that match TRBD1. V shed 3 bases and J 0 bases; nucleotides not matched to a gene: 5. The CDR3 is 17 residues long. The CDR3 DNA reads TGTGCCAGCAGTTTTTCGGGACAGGGGAGCTCCTACAATGAGCAGTTCTTC. It encodes CASSFSGQGSSYNEQFF.

This clonotype was seen at least ten times. The V gene is TRBV20-1, the J gene TRBJ2-5; 9 bases align to TRBD2. Trimming at V came to 3 bases and at J to 4 bases, leaving 6 bases not matched to a gene. Per the germline V gene, CDR1 is DFQATT and CDR2 is SNEGSKA (reference sequence). The CDR3 spans 14 residues. CDR3 region: CSASGLAGLETQYF. The CDR3 nucleotides read TGCAGTGCTAGTGGTCTAGCGGGGTTAGAGACCCAGTACTTC.

V gene TRBV12-3 or TRBV12-4 combines with J gene TRBJ1-6, with D perhaps TRBD1 (5 bases). Between the trimmed V and J ends, which lost 6 bases and 10 bases, there was a span of 19 bases. The CDR3 extends over 15 amino acids. The CDR3 protein is CASSLRDPRDSPLHF. CDR3 DNA: TGTGCCAGCAGCCTTCGGGACCCTAGGGACTCACCCCTCCACTTT.

A few counts support this clonotype. The chain is built from TRBV25-1 and TRBJ2-3; D is perhaps TRBD1 (5 bases). The CDR3 length is 15 residues. The germline CDR1 and CDR2 sequences are MGHDK and SYGVNS. V dropped 6 bases and J dropped 0 bases, with 13 bases sitting between them. In DNA, the CDR3 is TGTGCCAGCAGCGAAACAGGATCTAGCACAGATACGCAGTATTTT. This gives the protein CASSETGSSTDTQYF. Full variable domain (rest looked up from reference TRBV25-1 and TRBJ2-3): EADIYQTPRYLVIGTGKKITLECSQTMGHDKMYWYQQDPGMELHLIHYSYGVNSTEKGDLSSESTVSRIRTEHFPLTLESARPSHTSQYLCASSETGSSTDTQYFGPGTRLTVL.

This clonotype was seen many times. The chain links TRBV4-3 to TRBJ1-1, with a possible D match to TRBD1 (5 bases). Trimming cost V 1 base and J 4 bases, with 13 bases left between them. The CDR3 runs to 15 residues. Germline assignment: CDR1 LGHNA and CDR2 YSLEER. CDR3 amino acids: CASSQVWGGGTEAFF. The CDR3 DNA reads TGCGCCAGCAGCCAAGTCTGGGGGGGTGGCACTGAAGCTTTCTTT.

This clonotype was seen ten or more times. CDR3 coding DNA: TGCGCCAGCTCCAGGGATGGGGAGACCCAGTACTTC. The encoded protein is CASSRDGETQYF. The chain couples TRBV5-1 to TRBJ2-5; tentatively, D is TRBD1 (5 bases). The CDR3 loop spans 12 amino acids. The V end lost 7 bases, the J end lost 5 bases, and 12 bases lay between the germline ends. The germline CDR1 and CDR2 sequences are SGHRS and YFSETQ.

This clonotype was detected many times. The CDR3 DNA sequence: TGTGCCACCAGCAGAGACCGACAGGGCAATCAGCCCCAGCATTTT. The encoded protein is CATSRDRQGNQPQHF. The V and J genes are TRBV15 and TRBJ1-5, with D possibly TRBD1 on 6 matching bases. Germline assignment: CDR1 LNHNV and CDR2 YYDKDF (reference sequence). The CDR3 contains 15 residues. Between the trimmed V and J ends, which lost 0 bases and 2 bases, there was a span of 8 bases.

This clonotype was picked up many times. The rearrangement joins TRBV7-9 to TRBJ2-3; D possibly uses TRBD1 or TRBD2 (6 bases each). The germline V and J ends were trimmed by 5 bases and 2 bases, with 8 bases remaining between them. This CDR3 has 13 residues. Per germline, CDR1 SEHNR and CDR2 FQNEAQ (reference sequence). The CDR3 here is CASSGGPTDTQYF. CDR3 DNA: TGTGCCAGCAGCGGGGGGCCCACAGATACGCAGTATTTT.

Only a few counts were recorded for this clonotype. The rearrangement uses TRBV5-6 and TRBJ2-2, with 9 nucleotides matching TRBD1. Trimming removed 4 bases from V and 9 bases from J; junction bases left unmatched: 10. This CDR3 spans 15 amino acids. Germline-derived CDR1 and CDR2 are SGHDT and YYEEEE. The CDR3 reads CASSQAGTGMRELFF. CDR3 nucleotide sequence: TGTGCCAGCAGCCAAGCCGGGACAGGGATGCGGGAGCTGTTTTTT.

This clonotype has ten or more counts. V usage is TRBV28 and J usage is TRBJ1-5; D gene unclear. Germline V lookup: CDR1 MDHEN, CDR2 SYDVKM. This CDR3 is 12 amino acids long. With 8 bases removed from V and 9 bases from J, the gap between germline ends came to 14 bases. CDR3 loop: CASGNSEAPQHF. DNA for the CDR3: TGTGCCAGCGGAAATAGTGAGGCGCCCCAGCATTTT.

This clonotype was detected ten times or more. The chain carries TRBV24-1 and TRBJ2-3; perhaps TRBD1 as D (5 bases). This CDR3 has 15 residues. The V gene's germline CDR1 is KGHDR and CDR2 SFDVKD. V shed 4 bases and J shed 4 bases, with 14 bases lying between them. The CDR3 nucleotides are TGTGCCACCAGTGACGTATGGCAGGGCGCAGATACGCAGTATTTT. Encoded protein: CATSDVWQGADTQYF.